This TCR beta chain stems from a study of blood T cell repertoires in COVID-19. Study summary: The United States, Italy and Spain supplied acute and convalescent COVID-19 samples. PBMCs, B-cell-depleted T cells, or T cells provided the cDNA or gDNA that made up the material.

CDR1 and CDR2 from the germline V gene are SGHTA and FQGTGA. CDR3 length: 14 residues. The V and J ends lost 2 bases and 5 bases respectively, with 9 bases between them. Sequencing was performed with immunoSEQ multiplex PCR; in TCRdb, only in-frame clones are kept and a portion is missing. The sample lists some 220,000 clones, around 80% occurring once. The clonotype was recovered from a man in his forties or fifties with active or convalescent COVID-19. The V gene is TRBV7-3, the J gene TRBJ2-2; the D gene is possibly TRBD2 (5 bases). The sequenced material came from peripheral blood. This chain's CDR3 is CASSLDGRTGELFF. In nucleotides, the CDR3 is TGTGCCAGCAGCTTAGATGGGAGAACCGGGGAGCTGTTTTTT.